Listed below are T cell receptor beta chains from one sample, sequenced in a study of glioma-infiltrating T cells after dendritic cell vaccination. Only in-frame clones appear in the TCRdb table, and some are missing; sequencing was by immunoSEQ multiplex PCR. The top ten clones hold roughly 10% of a sample with approximately 62,000 clones, around 86% of them seen once. Sequenced material: blood, taken after dendritic cell vaccination. The origin of the receptors is a human donor with glioblastoma. The CDR3 runs from the conserved cysteine through the conserved F or W. Fields, in order: V gene, D gene, J gene, clone size, CDR3 DNA, CDR3 protein. A D gene is named only where the DNA matches it firmly. Where a row states a size, it is once, few, many or the class of an expanded clone; other rows omit it.

v_gene: TRBV10-3
d_gene: -
j_gene: TRBJ1-1
abundance: -
CDR3nt: TGTGCCATCAGTGAGGGGCAGGGAAACACTGAAGCTTTCTTT
CDR3aa: CAISEGQGNTEAFF

v_gene: TRBV6-8
d_gene: TRBD2
j_gene: TRBJ2-7
abundance: -
CDR3nt: TGTGCCAGCCCCGGGACTAGCGGGAGAAGCCCCTACGAGCAGTACTTC
CDR3aa: CASPGTSGRSPYEQYF

v_gene: TRBV6-5
d_gene: TRBD1
j_gene: TRBJ2-7
abundance: -
CDR3nt: TGTGCCAGCAGTGACAGGGTAGACGAGCAGTACTTC
CDR3aa: CASSDRVDEQYF

v_gene: TRBV7-2
d_gene: -
j_gene: TRBJ1-5
abundance: -
CDR3nt: TGTGCCAGCAGCTTGGCAGGGCGGCAGCCCCAGCATTTT
CDR3aa: CASSLAGRQPQHF

v_gene: TRBV7-9
d_gene: -
j_gene: TRBJ2-5
abundance: -
CDR3nt: TGTGCCAGCAGCCCAGAAGGCGGCCTGGCGACCCAGTACTTC
CDR3aa: CASSPEGGLATQYF

v_gene: TRBV4-2
d_gene: TRBD1
j_gene: TRBJ2-3
abundance: -
CDR3nt: TGTGCCAGCAGCGGGACAGGGACTAGCACAGATACGCAGTATTTT
CDR3aa: CASSGTGTSTDTQYF

v_gene: TRBV18
d_gene: TRBD1
j_gene: TRBJ1-2
abundance: -
CDR3nt: TGTGCCAGCTCACCAGACCGCGGAGGGGGCTCTGGCTACACCTTC
CDR3aa: CASSPDRGGGSGYTF

v_gene: TRBV5-1
d_gene: -
j_gene: TRBJ1-1
abundance: -
CDR3nt: TGCGCCAGCAGCTCTATTCCTGACACCTCTGAAGCTTTCTTT
CDR3aa: CASSSIPDTSEAFF

v_gene: TRBV10-3
d_gene: -
j_gene: TRBJ2-5
abundance: -
CDR3nt: TGTGCCATCAGTGAGTCGGCGGGACAGAAGTACCAAGAGACCCAGTACTTC
CDR3aa: CAISESAGQKYQETQYF

v_gene: TRBV5-6
d_gene: TRBD2
j_gene: TRBJ2-4
abundance: -
CDR3nt: TGTGCCAGCAGCCCCCCGGCTAGCGGAGGGACCAAAAACATTCAGTACTTC
CDR3aa: CASSPPASGGTKNIQYF

v_gene: TRBV4-3
d_gene: TRBD1
j_gene: TRBJ1-5
abundance: -
CDR3nt: TGCGCCAGCAGCCAAGATGGAGGGACAGGGGGCCAGCCCCAGCATTTT
CDR3aa: CASSQDGGTGGQPQHF

v_gene: TRBV6-1
d_gene: TRBD1
j_gene: TRBJ1-6
abundance: -
CDR3nt: TGTGCCAGCAGTGATGGCTGGGACAGCGGATCCCCCAATTCCCCCCTCCACTTT
CDR3aa: CASSDGWDSGSPNSPLHF

v_gene: TRBV2
d_gene: TRBD1
j_gene: TRBJ2-5
abundance: once
CDR3nt: TGTGCCAGCAGTGAATACAGGGGTCGTCAAGAGACCCAGTACTTC
CDR3aa: CASSEYRGRQETQYF

v_gene: TRBV19
d_gene: TRBD1
j_gene: TRBJ1-2
abundance: few
CDR3nt: TGTGCCAGCCGTGGATTGGACAGGGCGGGCTATGGCTACACCTTC
CDR3aa: CASRGLDRAGYGYTF

v_gene: TRBV29-1
d_gene: TRBD2
j_gene: TRBJ2-1
abundance: -
CDR3nt: TGCAGCGTCGCTGCCCGGACTAGCGGGAGCTTCAATGAGCAGTTCTTC
CDR3aa: CSVAARTSGSFNEQFF

v_gene: TRBV7-8
d_gene: TRBD1
j_gene: TRBJ2-7
abundance: -
CDR3nt: TGTGCCAGCAGCGCCGACAGGGTGCATGCCACCTACGAGCAGTACTTC
CDR3aa: CASSADRVHATYEQYF

v_gene: TRBV27
d_gene: TRBD1
j_gene: TRBJ1-1
abundance: -
CDR3nt: TGTGCCAGCAGTGCCCTGTTGGGACAGGGAGTGAGGAACACTGAAGCTTTCTTT
CDR3aa: CASSALLGQGVRNTEAFF

v_gene: TRBV11-2
d_gene: TRBD2
j_gene: TRBJ2-7
abundance: -
CDR3nt: TGTGCCAGCAGCTTGCCGGGACTAGCAAGCCACGAGCAGTACTTC
CDR3aa: CASSLPGLASHEQYF